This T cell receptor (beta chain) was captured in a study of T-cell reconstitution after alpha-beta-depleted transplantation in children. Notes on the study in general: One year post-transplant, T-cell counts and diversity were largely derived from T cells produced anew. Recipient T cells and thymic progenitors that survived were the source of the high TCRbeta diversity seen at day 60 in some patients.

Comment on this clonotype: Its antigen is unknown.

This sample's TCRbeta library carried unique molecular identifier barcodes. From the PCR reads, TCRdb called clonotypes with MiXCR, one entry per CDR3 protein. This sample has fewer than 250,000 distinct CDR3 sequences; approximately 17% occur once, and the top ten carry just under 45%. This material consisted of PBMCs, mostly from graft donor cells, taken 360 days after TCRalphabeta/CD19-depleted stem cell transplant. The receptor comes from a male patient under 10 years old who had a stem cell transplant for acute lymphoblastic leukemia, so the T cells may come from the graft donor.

CDR3 nucleotides: TGTGCCAGCAGCCGTCGACATGAGCAGTTCTTC. It translates to CASSRRHEQFF. V gene TRBV12-3 or TRBV12-4 combines with J gene TRBJ2-1; no definite D call. V was cut by 6 bases and J by 8 bases, with 8 bases left in between. The CDR3 extends over 11 amino acids.